The 25 T cell receptor beta chains listed next were all sequenced from one sample in a study of CD8 T cells in ankylosing spondylitis. What these receptors recognize is not known. TCRdb fed the 5' RACE reads into MiXCR, producing one record per CDR3 protein. This table has some 450,000 distinct CDR3 sequences, 15% to 20% appearing once. Study outcomes and limitations: For ankylosing spondylitis blood, a TCR beta motif of roughly 8 highly homologous variants appeared characteristic.

The specimen was blood, either unsorted or a sorted T cell fraction (not recorded which). These receptors were obtained from a male donor with ankylosing spondylitis.

V and J are TRBV20-1 and TRBJ2-3; D tentatively fits TRBD1 or TRBD2 (5 bases each). CDR1 is DFQATT and CDR2 is SNEGSKA in the germline V gene (reference sequence). The V end was cut by 2 bases, the J end by 3 bases, with 15 bases between. The CDR3 totals 15 residues. The CDR3 nucleotides are TGCAGTGCTAGACCGGGACCGCTACAAACAGATACGCAGTATTTT. This encodes CSARPGPLQTDTQYF.

The chain uses TRBV6-1 and TRBJ2-2; 9 bases fit TRBD2. The CDR3 totals 16 residues. With 6 bases clipped from V and 5 bases from J, the junction kept 10 bases outside the gene matches. In germline, CDR1 is MNHNS, CDR2 SASEGT. The CDR3 DNA reads TGTGCCAGCAGCTCACGTAGCGGGAGAGGGACCGGGGAGCTGTTTTTT. This encodes CASSSRSGRGTGELFF.

The chain is built from TRBV28 and TRBJ1-2, with a possible D match to TRBD1 (6 bases). V dropped 5 bases and J dropped 2 bases, with 15 bases sitting between them. The CDR3 sequence is 15 residues long. Per germline, CDR1 MDHEN and CDR2 SYDVKM. The CDR3 sequence: CASSTRQVGNYGYTF. Here the CDR3 DNA reads TGTGCCAGCAGTACCCGACAGGTTGGGAACTATGGCTACACCTTC.

There are many counts of this clonotype. The chain links TRBV6-1 to TRBJ1-5; 7 positions match TRBD1. V lost 10 bases to trimming and J lost 4 bases; unmatched junction nucleotides: 10. Per the germline V gene, CDR1 is MNHNS and CDR2 is SASEGT. CDR3 length: 14 residues. The CDR3 DNA is TGTGCCACCCGCCGTGGGACAGATAATCAGCCCCAGCATTTT. This encodes CATRRGTDNQPQHF.

This clonotype has more than one count but fewer than ten. The chain has TRBV7-2 and TRBJ2-2; D ambiguous. The CDR3 is 16 residues long. V was cut by 1 base and J by 0 bases, with 9 bases left in between. Germline CDR1 reads SGHTA; CDR2 reads FQGNSA. CDR3 sequence reads: CASSLEFNPNTGELFF. The CDR3 DNA reads as TGTGCCAGCAGCTTAGAGTTTAACCCGAACACCGGGGAGCTGTTTTTT.

This clonotype was seen a handful of times. The rearrangement links TRBV5-1 to TRBJ1-3; 7 bases map to TRBD1. This CDR3 region has 15 residues. The trim removed 4 bases at V and 4 bases at J, leaving 8 bases unmatched. Germline CDR1 SGHRS, CDR2 YFSETQ. The CDR3 DNA follows: TGCGCCAGCAGCCATGGGACAGCGGGAGGAAACACCATATATTTT. It codes for CASSHGTAGGNTIYF.

CDR3 in DNA: TGTGCCAGCAGCGTAGAGCACACCCTATCCTTTGGTACGCAGTATTTT. It specifies CASSVEHTLSFGTQYF. The V gene is TRBV9, the J gene TRBJ2-3, with D unresolved. V was pared by 0 bases and J by 8 bases, with 19 bases between. The CDR3 extends over 16 amino acids. The germline V gene encodes CDR1 SGDLS and CDR2 YYNGEE. The full variable domain, in which reference TRBV9 and TRBJ2-3 provide the parts outside the CDR3, is DSGVTQTPKHLITATGQRVTLRCSPRSGDLSVYWYQQSLDQGLQFLIQYYNGEERAKGNILERFSAQQFPDLHSELNLSSLELGDSALYFCASSVEHTLSFGTQYFGPGTRLTVL.

V and J are TRBV20-1 and TRBJ2-1; 10 nucleotides agree with TRBD2. CDR1 and CDR2 from the germline V gene are DFQATT and SNEGSKA (reference sequence). CDR3 length: 14 amino acids. Losses at the gene ends were 3 bases for V and 4 bases for J; bases not matched to a gene: 3. In DNA form, the CDR3 reads TGCAGTGCTAGTAGCGGGGGGCAATACAATGAGCAGTTCTTC. Translating it yields CSASSGGQYNEQFF.

This clonotype was counted between two and nine times. In nucleotides, the CDR3 is TGTGCCAGCAGCTCCTCCACTGACAGGAAACCTCTCCGACCCCTCCACTTT. This sequence encodes CASSSSTDRKPLRPLHF. V is TRBV7-8 and J is TRBJ1-6; the D gene is possibly TRBD1 (6 bases). Between the trimmed V and J ends, which lost 4 bases and 12 bases, there was a span of 25 bases. The CDR3 extends over 17 amino acids. Germline CDR1 and CDR2: SGHVS and FQNEAQ.

The CDR3 coding sequence is TGCAGTGCTAGGCGGGGGGGCGGTTGGACTGAAGCTTTCTTT. It yields the protein CSARRGGGWTEAFF. The V call is TRBV20-1, the J call TRBJ1-1; D is possibly TRBD1 (6 bases). CDR1 and CDR2 from the germline V gene are DFQATT and SNEGSKA (reference sequence). The CDR3 covers 14 residues. The V and J ends lost 3 bases and 5 bases respectively, with 16 bases between them.

The chain couples TRBV7-9 to TRBJ1-1; D is ambiguous. The CDR3 sequence is 14 residues long. Germline CDR1 and CDR2: SEHNR and FQNEAQ (reference sequence). V lost 5 bases, J lost 1 base, and 11 bases lay in between. DNA for the CDR3: TGTGCCAGCAGCGCCTACTCGAAGAACACTGAAGCTTTCTTT. Protein: CASSAYSKNTEAFF.

The chain carries TRBV12-3 or TRBV12-4 and TRBJ2-7; TRBD1 aligns across 7 bases. The V segment lost 6 bases and the J segment 3 bases; nucleotides outside the gene matches: 8. The CDR3 runs 14 residues. DNA for the CDR3: TGTGCCAGCAGCCCTGACAGGGACAACTACGAGCAGTACTTC. Translating gives CASSPDRDNYEQYF.

The V call is TRBV7-3, the J call TRBJ2-1, with TRBD1 matching over 11 bases. Trimming at V came to 4 bases and at J to 1 base, leaving 12 bases not matched to a gene. In germline, CDR1 is SGHTA, CDR2 FQGTGA. The CDR3 has 19 residues. Here the CDR3 DNA reads TGTGCCAGCAGCTCTACACAGAAGGGACAGGGGGTATCCTACAATGAGCAGTTCTTC. It specifies CASSSTQKGQGVSYNEQFF.

The chain joins TRBV6-1 to TRBJ1-5; 10 bases are a match to TRBD1. Germline V gene data show CDR1 as MNHNS and CDR2 as SASEGT. CDR3 length: 15 amino acids. J gave up 4 bases and V 4 bases, and 4 bases lay outside the gene matches. The CDR3 DNA reads TGTGCCAGCAGTGGACAGGGGGCTGGAAATCAGCCCCAGCATTTT. Translation gives CASSGQGAGNQPQHF.

The chain links TRBV7-8 to TRBJ1-1, with D possibly matching TRBD1 (5 bases). CDR1 and CDR2 from the germline V gene are SGHVS and FQNEAQ. The CDR3 has 13 residues. V was trimmed by 0 bases and J by 8 bases, leaving 10 bases between them. CDR3 sequence reads: CASSLAGTGEAFF. Written as DNA, the CDR3 is TGTGCCAGCAGCTTAGCGGGGACGGGAGAAGCTTTCTTT.

The rearrangement uses TRBV11-3 and TRBJ2-2; tentative D call: TRBD2 (6 bases). Trimming pared 3 bases from V and 5 bases from J, leaving 7 bases between. Germline V gene lookup returns CDR1 SGHNT and CDR2 YENEEA. The CDR3 extends over 13 amino acids. The CDR3 DNA reads as TGTGCCAGCAGCTTTGCGGGAACCGGGGAGCTGTTTTTT. It specifies CASSFAGTGELFF.

This clonotype has more than one count but fewer than ten. This CDR3 is CASLDGYTDTQYF. In DNA, the CDR3 is TGTGCCAGCCTGGACGGATACACAGATACGCAGTATTTT. V is TRBV6-1 and J is TRBJ2-3; D call uncertain. The CDR3 contains 13 residues. The V end was cut by 8 bases, the J end by 2 bases, with 11 bases between. Germline V gives CDR1 MNHNS, CDR2 SASEGT.

CDR3 amino acids: CASSFPGDTQYF. The DNA of the CDR3 is TGTGCCAGCAGTTTCCCCGGGGATACGCAGTATTTT. The rearrangement joins TRBV28 to TRBJ2-3; D is unclear. The CDR3 is 12 residues long. Trimming removed 3 bases at V and 6 bases at J, with 7 bases between. Germline-derived CDR1 and CDR2 are MDHEN and SYDVKM.

The chain employs TRBV7-3 and TRBJ1-2, with a weak D call TRBD1 (6 bases). Germline V gene sequence: CDR1 SGHTA, CDR2 FQGTGA. Trimming removed 5 bases from V and 8 bases from J, with 18 bases in between. CDR3 length: 14 residues. CDR3 sequence reads: CASSPSGGAGGYTF. The CDR3 nucleotides read TGTGCCAGCAGCCCATCCGGGGGGGCCGGGGGCTACACCTTC.

The chain recombines TRBV7-8 with TRBJ2-3; 9 nucleotides match TRBD2. Germline V gives CDR1 SGHVS, CDR2 FQNEAQ. The CDR3 has 16 residues. V was pared by 5 bases and J by 5 bases, with 11 bases of the junction left unmatched. The CDR3: CASSQGAGGREDTQYF. In DNA, the CDR3 is TGTGCCAGCAGCCAAGGAGCGGGGGGCCGTGAAGATACGCAGTATTTT.

This clonotype was seen more than once but under ten times. The J gene is TRBJ2-7, the V gene TRBV2, with D uncertain. CDR1 is SNHLY and CDR2 is FYNNEI in the germline V gene. The CDR3 totals 14 residues. V gave up 0 bases and J gave up 7 bases, with 13 bases separating them. CDR3 sequence reads: CASSEALRASEQYF. CDR3 DNA: TGTGCCAGCAGTGAAGCGCTTCGGGCGAGTGAGCAGTACTTC.

The CDR3 reads CSASRASGKETQYF. CDR3 DNA sequence: TGCAGTGCTAGTAGGGCTAGCGGAAAAGAGACCCAGTACTTC. The rearrangement joins TRBV20-1 to TRBJ2-5, with 7 bases that match TRBD2. V was clipped by 3 bases and J by 3 bases; unmatched bases: 7. Germline V gene data show CDR1 as DFQATT and CDR2 as SNEGSKA (reference sequence). The CDR3 consists of 14 residues.

This clonotype was detected many times. The CDR3 DNA follows: TGTGCCAGCAGTTACTCGCGTGAGACCCAGTACTTC. Protein: CASSYSRETQYF. V is TRBV6-5 and J is TRBJ2-5; D gene ambiguous. Trimming cost V 0 bases and J 5 bases, with 4 bases left between them. The CDR3 covers 12 residues. The germline gives CDR1 MNHEY, CDR2 SVGAGI.

The gene calls are TRBV20-1 and TRBJ1-2; possibly TRBD1 for D (6 bases). From germline, CDR1 is DFQATT and CDR2 SNEGSKA (reference sequence). The V gene lost 5 bases and the J gene lost 4 bases, with 17 bases spanning the gap. The CDR3 runs to 14 residues. The CDR3 reads CSAYTGPSRYGYTF. In nucleotides, the CDR3 is TGCAGTGCTTATACAGGGCCCTCTCGCTATGGCTACACCTTC.

This clonotype came up a few times. The chain couples TRBV12-3 or TRBV12-4 to TRBJ1-5; D is uncertain. V was trimmed by 7 bases and J by 4 bases, leaving 23 bases between them. The CDR3 covers 17 residues. DNA of the CDR3: TGTGCCAGCACCACGGGAGTGTCCCCTAGAACAAATCAGCCCCAGCATTTT. Translation: CASTTGVSPRTNQPQHF.